This is a list of T cell receptor beta chains from one sample in a study of vaccination effects on CD4 cells after COVID-19. Method: immunoSEQ multiplex PCR; TCRdb's copy keeps in-frame clones and lacks some. The top ten clones hold under 7% of a sample with around 50,000 clones, over 60% of them seen once. What these receptors recognize is not known. The material sequenced was CD4+ T cells from PBMCs cultured without peptide, taken after COVID-19 vaccination. Receptor source: a human donor who had a prior SARS-CoV-2 infection. CDR3s include the opening cysteine and the closing phenylalanine or tryptophan. The D gene is left open where the match is weak. Rows give clone size only sometimes, using once, few, many, or a class for an expanded clone.

cdr3_aa | cdr3_nt | clone_size | j_call | d_call | v_call
CASSVDWNSNQPQHF | TGTGCCAGCAGCGTAGATTGGAATAGCAATCAGCCCCAGCATTTT | few | TRBJ1-5 | - | TRBV9
CASSPLFGYEQYF | TGCGCCAGCAGCCCCTTATTTGGCTACGAGCAGTACTTC | - | TRBJ2-7 | - | TRBV5-1
CASSINWGRDTQYF | TGTGCCAGTAGTATCAACTGGGGTCGGGATACGCAGTATTTT | - | TRBJ2-3 | - | TRBV19
CASSLGGTGPNEQYF | TGTGCCAGCAGCTTAGGAGGGACAGGGCCCAACGAGCAGTACTTC | - | TRBJ2-7 | TRBD1 | TRBV7-2
CASSNNGQGSQETQYF | TGCGCCAGCAGCAACAACGGACAGGGGAGCCAAGAGACCCAGTACTTC | - | TRBJ2-5 | TRBD1 | TRBV5-1
CASIPSGTDTQYF | TGTGCCAGCATCCCCAGCGGCACAGATACGCAGTATTTT | - | TRBJ2-3 | - | TRBV6-6
CSARDPYEQYF | TGCAGTGCTAGAGATCCCTACGAGCAGTACTTC | few | TRBJ2-7 | - | TRBV20-1
CASSQGILGLATYNEQFF | TGTGCCAGCAGCCAAGGCATTCTGGGACTAGCAACCTACAATGAGCAGTTCTTC | - | TRBJ2-1 | TRBD2 | TRBV4-2
CASRSNGRTSDSYNEQFF | TGTGCCAGCAGGTCTAATGGCCGGACTAGCGACTCCTACAATGAGCAGTTCTTC | - | TRBJ2-1 | TRBD2 | TRBV7-3
CATSDLVTRGSYNEQFF | TGTGCCACCAGTGATTTGGTGACTAGGGGTTCCTACAATGAGCAGTTCTTC | few | TRBJ2-1 | - | TRBV24-1
CASSPSVIANTGELFF | TGTGCCAGCTCACCATCAGTAATCGCGAACACCGGGGAGCTGTTTTTT | - | TRBJ2-2 | - | TRBV18
CACQLDLGGTDTQYF | TGTGCCTGCCAACTAGACCTTGGGGGAACAGATACGCAGTATTTT | - | TRBJ2-3 | - | TRBV2
CASSAGQGPRETQYF | TGTGCCAGCAGCGCCGGACAGGGCCCGCGAGAGACCCAGTACTTC | - | TRBJ2-5 | TRBD1 | TRBV2
CASSRDSGRVNTIYF | TGCGCCAGCAGCCGGGACAGCGGACGGGTAAACACCATATATTTT | - | TRBJ1-3 | TRBD1 | TRBV5-1
CASSLGPDYEQYF | TGTGCCAGCAGCTTAGGGCCGGACTACGAGCAGTACTTC | - | TRBJ2-7 | - | TRBV5-4
CASSYKSWTGNSPLHF | TGTGCCAGCAGTTACAAGTCTTGGACCGGAAATTCACCCCTCCACTTT | few | TRBJ1-6 | - | TRBV6-5
CASSLEGEQFF | TGTGCCAGCAGCTTAGAGGGAGAGCAGTTCTTC | - | TRBJ2-1 | - | TRBV7-8
CASSVDSSYNEQFF | TGTGCCAGCAGCGTAGACAGCTCCTACAATGAGCAGTTCTTC | few | TRBJ2-1 | - | TRBV9
CASAGTLTGYTF | TGTGCCAGCGCCGGGACACTCACCGGCTACACCTTC | - | TRBJ1-2 | - | TRBV10-3
CASSFRGTTDTQYF | TGTGCCAGCAGCTTCCGGGGGACCACAGATACGCAGTATTTT | once | TRBJ2-3 | - | TRBV5-4
CASSFLSTSGNTGELFF | TGCGCCAGCAGCTTTCTTAGCACTAGCGGAAACACCGGGGAGCTGTTTTTT | - | TRBJ2-2 | TRBD2 | TRBV5-1
CASSFSGQGIKEQYF | TGTGCCAGCAGTTTTTCAGGACAGGGAATAAAGGAGCAGTACTTC | - | TRBJ2-7 | TRBD1 | TRBV27
CASSKTGTVSPLHF | TGTGCCAGCAGTAAAACCGGGACAGTTTCGCCCCTCCACTTT | - | TRBJ1-6 | TRBD1 | TRBV6-5
CASSGRRGTGGAWETQYF | TGTGCCAGCAGTGGGAGGCGAGGGACAGGGGGAGCGTGGGAGACCCAGTACTTC | - | TRBJ2-5 | TRBD1 | TRBV2
CASSIGGTSYNEQFF | TGTGCCAGTAGTATCGGGGGGACCTCCTACAATGAGCAGTTCTTC | - | TRBJ2-1 | TRBD2 | TRBV19
CASSQLHKTALVTEAFF | TGCGCCAGCAGCCAACTCCACAAGACAGCACTAGTCACTGAAGCTTTCTTT | few | TRBJ1-1 | - | TRBV4-3
CAISRTGGESNEKLFF | TGTGCCATCAGCCGGACAGGGGGCGAGTCTAATGAAAAACTGTTTTTT | - | TRBJ1-4 | TRBD1 | TRBV10-3
CATGVGDRVNQPQHF | TGTGCCACCGGGGTGGGGGACAGGGTTAATCAGCCCCAGCATTTT | - | TRBJ1-5 | TRBD1 | TRBV24-1
CATSGTGIPGETQYF | TGTGCCACCAGCGGGACAGGGATTCCTGGGGAGACCCAGTACTTC | - | TRBJ2-5 | TRBD1 | TRBV24-1
CASSLFPGRGNQPQHF | TGTGCCAGCAGCTTATTCCCAGGAAGAGGCAATCAGCCCCAGCATTTT | - | TRBJ1-5 | - | TRBV7-2
CASSLDGARYEKLFF | TGCGCCAGCAGCTTGGATGGGGCTCGGTACGAAAAACTGTTTTTT | - | TRBJ1-4 | - | TRBV5-1